The 20 T cell receptor beta chains presented below share a single source sample, sequenced in a study of blood T cell repertoires in COVID-19. TCRdb keeps only in-frame clones here, not all; method: immunoSEQ multiplex PCR. The table lists roughly 310,000 clones, over 75% of them singletons. Sequenced material: peripheral blood. These TCRs come from a woman between 45 and 65 years old with active or convalescent COVID-19.

The chain recombines TRBV27 with TRBJ2-7; TRBD2 aligns across 10 bases. This CDR3 contains 14 residues. V trimming: 5 bases; J trimming: 9 bases; junction bases outside the gene matches: 10. The germline CDR1 and CDR2 sequences are MNHEY and SMNVEV (reference sequence). The CDR3 spells CASSPLSGGDGQYF. The CDR3 DNA reads TGTGCCAGCAGTCCCCTCAGCGGGGGGGACGGGCAGTACTTC.

Only one count was recorded for this clone. The chain employs TRBV5-1 and TRBJ2-2; TRBD1 agrees at 8 bases. The CDR3 contains 17 residues. V dropped 3 bases and J dropped 1; count of bases not matched to a gene: 8. Germline CDR1 is SGHRS and CDR2 is YFSETQ. The CDR3, as DNA: TGCGCCAGCAGCTCGATGCCCGGGACAGGGAACACCGGGGAGCTGTTTTTT. Its protein product is CASSSMPGTGNTGELFF. The entire variable domain, with the rest obtained from reference TRBV5-1 and TRBJ2-2, is as follows: KAGVTQTPRYLIKTRGQQVTLSCSPISGHRSVSWYQQTPGQGLQFLFEYFSETQRNKGNFPGRFSGRQFSNSRSEMNVSTLELGDSALYLCASSSMPGTGNTGELFFGEGSRLTVL.

The chain couples TRBV15 to TRBJ2-1; TRBD2 matches 9 bases. The CDR3 is 18 residues long. The germline V gene encodes CDR1 LNHNV and CDR2 YYDKDF (reference sequence). V was clipped by 3 bases and J by 5 bases; unmatched bases: 14. As DNA, the CDR3 is TGTGCCACCAGCAGTCTTCTCCGACTAGCGGAAACCAACAATGAGCAGTTCTTC. Amino acids: CATSSLLRLAETNNEQFF.

The V and J genes are TRBV4-1 and TRBJ1-4; TRBD1 matches 7 bases. The length of the CDR3 is 15 residues. V lost 1 base to trimming and J lost 3 bases; unmatched junction nucleotides: 2. The germline CDR1 and CDR2 sequences are MGHRA and YSYEKL. The CDR3 DNA is TGCGCCAGCAGCCAAGGCGGGACAGCTAATGAAAAACTGTTTTTT. It yields the protein CASSQGGTANEKLFF.

This clone was picked up a small number of times. V is TRBV6-5 and J is TRBJ2-3; 8 bases align to TRBD1. This CDR3 has 14 amino acids. J lost 6 bases, V lost 5 bases, and 7 bases had no gene match. Germline V gives CDR1 MNHEY, CDR2 SVGAGI. This CDR3 is CASSLRTGWDTQYF. The CDR3 DNA sequence: TGTGCCAGCAGTCTTAGGACAGGGTGGGATACGCAGTATTTT.

V gene TRBV28 combines with J gene TRBJ1-5; D unresolved. V lost 1 base to trimming and J lost 4 bases, with 5 bases between them. Germline assignment: CDR1 MDHEN and CDR2 SYDVKM. The CDR3 contains 13 residues. CDR3 nucleotides: TGTGCCAGCAGTTTATCCAGAAATCAGCCCCAGCATTTT. Translated: CASSLSRNQPQHF. Complete variable domain (other parts from reference TRBV28 and TRBJ1-5): DVKVTQSSRYLVKRTGEKVFLECVQDMDHENMFWYRQDPGLGLRLIYFSYDVKMKEKGDIPEGYSVSREKKERFSLILESASTNQTSMYLCASSLSRNQPQHFGDGTRLSIL.

The chain recombines TRBV5-4 with TRBJ1-2, with 10 positions matching TRBD1. The CDR3 is 13 amino acids. Germline V gene sequence: CDR1 SGHNT, CDR2 YYREEE (reference sequence). Trimming removed 3 bases from V and 13 bases from J; junction bases left unmatched: 9. For the CDR3, the DNA is TGTGCCAGCAGCTCCCCGGGACAGGGGTTTTCCACCTTC. Encoded protein: CASSSPGQGFSTF.

This sequence joins TRBV27 and TRBJ2-3; 15 bases map to TRBD2. Germline assignment: CDR1 MNHEY and CDR2 SMNVEV (reference sequence). V was clipped by 5 bases and J by 6 bases; unmatched bases: 6. The CDR3 is 16 residues long. The CDR3 is CASSPWTSGRADTQYF. The DNA of the CDR3 is TGTGCCAGCAGTCCCTGGACTAGCGGGAGGGCCGATACGCAGTATTTT.

V is TRBV25-1 and J is TRBJ2-5, with unresolved D. In germline, CDR1 is MGHDK, CDR2 SYGVNS. Trimming took off 4 bases at V and 5 bases at J, with 8 bases between the two ends. The CDR3 covers 12 residues. The CDR3 loop reads CASSVGAETQYF. DNA of the CDR3: TGTGCCAGCAGTGTGGGCGCGGAGACCCAGTACTTC.

The chain couples TRBV28 to TRBJ1-1; a possible D gene is TRBD1 (5 bases). CDR3 length equals 15 residues. The V gene lost 5 bases and the J gene lost 6 bases, with 19 bases spanning the gap. Per the germline V gene, CDR1 is MDHEN and CDR2 is SYDVKM. CDR3 nucleotide sequence: TGTGCCAGCAGTAGCGGCGCGGGGACCCCGGCTGAAGCTTTCTTT. Its translation: CASSSGAGTPAEAFF.

This clone came up once. V is TRBV6-6 and J is TRBJ1-2; tentative D call: TRBD1 (6 bases). This CDR3 has 14 amino acids. Germline lookup yields CDR1 MNHNY and CDR2 SVGAGI (reference sequence). V lost 6 bases to trimming and J lost 4 bases, with 15 bases between them. CDR3 amino acids: CASSLQGPIYGYTF. The DNA of the CDR3 is TGTGCCAGCAGCCTACAGGGACCCATCTATGGCTACACCTTC.

CDR3 protein: CASSPQLAAGYNEQFF. The CDR3 nucleotides read TGTGCCAGCAGCCCACAACTAGCGGCGGGTTACAATGAGCAGTTCTTC. The chain uses TRBV9 and TRBJ2-1, with TRBD2 identical over 8 bases. The CDR3 loop spans 16 amino acids. Germline V gene data show CDR1 as SGDLS and CDR2 as YYNGEE. Trimming at V came to 4 bases and at J to 4 bases, leaving 10 bases not matched to a gene.

The J gene is TRBJ2-7, the V gene TRBV18, with TRBD1 as a possible D gene (6 bases). Germline values: CDR1 KGHSH, CDR2 LQKENI. The V gene lost 2 bases and the J gene lost 4 bases, with 15 bases spanning the gap. The CDR3 has 15 amino acids. In DNA, the CDR3 is TGTGCCAGCTCACCAATAACAGGGCCCAATTACGAGCAGTACTTC. Amino acid sequence: CASSPITGPNYEQYF.

The sample holds one count of this clone. The V call is TRBV6-5, the J call TRBJ2-7; TRBD2 aligns across 11 bases. Unmatched junction bases numbered 1, after V lost 3 bases and J lost 3 bases. The CDR3 consists of 14 residues. The germline CDR1 and CDR2 sequences are MNHEY and SVGAGI. In DNA form, the CDR3 reads TGTGCCAGCAGTTATACTAGCGGGAGCTACGAGCAGTACTTC. Its protein is CASSYTSGSYEQYF.

The V and J genes are TRBV19 and TRBJ1-2; 9 bases map to TRBD1. This CDR3 comprises 14 residues. The J segment lost 2 bases and the V segment lost 6 bases, leaving 4 bases of the junction unmatched. CDR1 and CDR2 from the germline V gene are LNHDA and SQIVND (reference sequence). CDR3 bases: TGTGCCAGTAGAGGACAGGGGTCGAACTATGGCTACACCTTC. It codes for CASRGQGSNYGYTF.

The chain recombines TRBV6-5 with TRBJ2-1, with D possibly TRBD2 on 6 matching bases. Germline CDR1 is MNHEY and CDR2 is SVGAGI. The V end was cut by 1 base, the J end by 2 bases, with 12 bases between. CDR3 length: 16 residues. In DNA, the CDR3 is TGTGCCAGCAGTTACTTCCTAGCGAATACCTACAATGAGCAGTTCTTC. Amino acid sequence: CASSYFLANTYNEQFF.

The count of this clone is one. The chain combines TRBV4-1 with TRBJ1-3; D is possibly TRBD1 (6 bases). Trimming removed 0 bases from V and 4 bases from J, with 13 bases in between. The CDR3 consists of 16 residues. CDR1 MGHRA and CDR2 YSYEKL come from the germline V gene. CDR3 coding DNA: TGCGCCAGCAGCCAAGAGTCAGGGGCAGCAGGAAACACCATATATTTT. Protein sequence: CASSQESGAAGNTIYF.

The chain recombines TRBV25-1 with TRBJ2-5, with D possibly TRBD1 on 6 matching bases. CDR3 length equals 13 residues. The ends were cut back, 4 bases at V and 2 bases at J, with 8 bases in the middle. Germline values: CDR1 MGHDK, CDR2 SYGVNS. In nucleotides, the CDR3 is TGTGCCAGCAGTGGGCAGGGGCAAGAGACCCAGTACTTC. Residues: CASSGQGQETQYF.

The chain joins TRBV28 to TRBJ2-5; no firm D call. The CDR3 contains 13 residues. Germline values: CDR1 MDHEN, CDR2 SYDVKM. The V end was cut by 3 bases, the J end by 5 bases, with 10 bases between. CDR3 bases: TGTGCCAGCAGTTTCGGTTCTATCGAGACCCAGTACTTC. Translated, it gives CASSFGSIETQYF. The whole variable domain, filled in from reference TRBV28 and TRBJ2-5, reads DVKVTQSSRYLVKRTGEKVFLECVQDMDHENMFWYRQDPGLGLRLIYFSYDVKMKEKGDIPEGYSVSREKKERFSLILESASTNQTSMYLCASSFGSIETQYFGPGTRLLVL.

V is TRBV7-2 and J is TRBJ2-7, with D tentatively TRBD1 (6 bases). Germline V gives CDR1 SGHTA, CDR2 FQGNSA. The CDR3 spans 13 residues. V lost 7 bases and J 5 bases, leaving 15 bases between the germline ends. The CDR3 reads CASTIQGSHEQYF. The CDR3 nucleotides are TGTGCCAGCACAATACAGGGAAGCCACGAGCAGTACTTC.